This T cell receptor beta chain was recorded in a study of Graves' ophthalmopathy and Graves' hyperthyroidism. This clonotype was detected ten times or more. Its matching antigen is unknown. The V gene's germline CDR1 is MDHEN and CDR2 SYDVKM. V was cut by 7 bases and J by 3 bases, with 13 bases left in between. The CDR3 spans 14 residues. The study amplified TCR beta CDR3 regions using RNA transcripts. Second-round multiplex PCR came after a first-round RT-PCR that employed HTBI primers. MiXCR was run by TCRdb on the multiplex PCR reads, yielding one entry per CDR3 protein. Here the sample spans 350,000 or so distinct CDR3 sequences, roughly 16% being singletons. The study, taken as a whole, reports: Separation of ophthalmopathy from stable hyperthyroidism was achieved by a 13-signature model, at 85% to 90% sensitivity and 81.08% specificity. Among expanded thyroid clonotypes above 0.001 frequency, most also occurred in blood.

The specimen was peripheral blood. This TCR was sampled from an adult man with Graves' ophthalmopathy. The chain has TRBV28 and TRBJ1-5, with D possibly matching TRBD1 (5 bases). The CDR3 DNA follows: TGTGCCAGCATCCTCGACAGAAACAATCAGCCCCAGCATTTT. Its protein is CASILDRNNQPQHF.